The rows below give T cell receptor beta chains drawn from one sample of a study of blood T cell repertoires in COVID-19. TCRdb keeps only in-frame clones here, not all; method: immunoSEQ multiplex PCR. The table has hundreds of thousands of clones, less than 90% seen once. The sample was PBMCs or T cells enriched from blood (not recorded which). These receptors came from a woman aged 25 to 39 who had recovered from COVID-19. CDR3s include the opening cysteine and the closing phenylalanine or tryptophan. The D gene is left open where the match is weak. Clone size is shown for a subset of rows, as once, few, many or a class of expanded clone.

abundance	v_gene	j_gene	d_gene	CDR3aa	CDR3nt
-	TRBV10-3	TRBJ2-2	TRBD1	CAISGSGGVDTGELFF	TGTGCCATCAGTGGATCAGGGGGCGTGGACACCGGGGAGCTGTTTTTT
-	TRBV9	TRBJ2-4	-	CASSVVRALDIQYF	TGTGCCAGCAGCGTAGTCAGGGCCTTGGACATTCAGTACTTC
-	TRBV28	TRBJ1-1	-	CASSQGWTEAFF	TGTGCCAGCAGTCAGGGGTGGACTGAAGCTTTCTTT
-	TRBV7-9	TRBJ2-1	TRBD2	CASSLASGGSNEQFF	TGTGCCAGCAGCTTAGCTAGCGGGGGATCGAATGAGCAGTTCTTC
-	TRBV19	TRBJ1-5	-	CASRGAGGTANQPQHF	TGTGCCAGTCGGGGTGCCGGGGGTACGGCCAATCAGCCCCAGCATTTT
-	TRBV19	TRBJ2-1	TRBD1	CATDRGVVTGDEQFF	TGTGCCACGGACCGGGGAGTGGTCACAGGGGATGAGCAGTTCTTC
few	TRBV19	TRBJ2-5	-	CASSSWEEETQYF	TGTGCCAGTAGTAGCTGGGAGGAAGAGACCCAGTACTTC
-	TRBV7-9	TRBJ1-5	-	CASSLGHLEPQHF	TGTGCCAGCAGCTTAGGGCATTTGGAGCCCCAGCATTTT
-	TRBV28	TRBJ1-2	-	CASSPWTLANYGYTF	TGTGCCAGCAGTCCCTGGACTTTAGCTAACTATGGCTACACCTTC
-	TRBV9	TRBJ2-7	TRBD1	CASSVDRGRGLQYF	TGTGCCAGCAGCGTGGACAGGGGAAGGGGTTTGCAGTACTTC
-	TRBV6-2/TRBV6-3	TRBJ1-1	TRBD1	CASSHNTGAGEAFF	TGTGCCAGCAGTCATAATACAGGGGCTGGTGAAGCTTTCTTT
once	TRBV12-3/TRBV12-4	TRBJ2-1	TRBD2	CASRLRGGEQFF	TGTGCCAGCAGGCTGCGGGGGGGCGAGCAGTTCTTC
few	TRBV7-9	TRBJ2-5	-	CASSPGRDNSLKTQYF	TGTGCCAGCAGCCCCGGCCGGGACAACTCTTTAAAGACCCAGTACTTC
-	TRBV15	TRBJ2-5	-	CATSRDHRETQYF	TGTGCCACCAGCAGAGATCATCGGGAGACCCAGTACTTC
-	TRBV10-3	TRBJ2-1	-	CAISAQGFNNEQFF	TGTGCCATCAGTGCCCAGGGGTTCAACAATGAGCAGTTCTTC
-	TRBV5-1	TRBJ2-3	-	CAISLYGRGDTQYF	TGCGCCATCTCTCTCTACGGGAGAGGAGATACGCAGTATTTT
-	TRBV12-3/TRBV12-4	TRBJ1-1	-	CASSSTGSTEAFF	TGTGCCAGCAGTTCCACAGGGAGCACTGAAGCTTTCTTT
-	TRBV12-3/TRBV12-4	TRBJ1-2	-	CASSSGTPVLSTF	TGTGCCAGCAGTTCCGGGACACCGGTTCTTTCTACCTTC
-	TRBV6-5	TRBJ2-7	-	CATGSEDYEQYF	TGTGCCACCGGGTCAGAGGACTACGAGCAGTACTTC
-	TRBV7-2	TRBJ2-7	-	CASSLAQGREQYF	TGTGCCAGCAGCTTAGCGCAGGGGAGAGAGCAGTACTTC
-	TRBV7-2	TRBJ2-6	TRBD2	CASSLQRGGRDVLTF	TGTGCCAGCAGCTTACAGCGGGGGGGCAGGGACGTCCTGACTTTC
-	TRBV10-2	TRBJ2-1	TRBD2	CASSESTSGHNEQFF	TGCGCCAGCAGTGAGTCCACTAGCGGCCACAATGAGCAGTTCTTC
-	TRBV5-3	TRBJ1-1	TRBD1	CASPDIPGQGVGREAFF	TGTGCCAGTCCGGATATTCCGGGACAGGGTGTCGGTAGGGAAGCTTTCTTT
-	TRBV2	TRBJ2-5	TRBD2	CASSDRGGRLETQYF	TGTGCCAGCAGTGACCGGGGGGGAAGGTTGGAGACCCAGTACTTC
-	TRBV5-4	TRBJ2-2	-	CASSSGVGELFF	TGTGCCAGCAGCTCCGGGGTCGGGGAGCTGTTTTTT
-	TRBV5-1	TRBJ1-2	TRBD1	CASSSRGPRGYTF	TGCGCCAGCAGCTCCAGGGGGCCTCGTGGCTACACCTTC
few	TRBV28	TRBJ1-5	-	CASKRQDYWSNQPQHF	TGTGCCAGCAAGAGACAAGACTACTGGAGCAATCAGCCCCAGCATTTT
once	TRBV11-3	TRBJ2-2	-	CASSQGSTNTGELFF	TGTGCCAGCAGCCAAGGGAGCACGAACACCGGGGAGCTGTTTTTT
-	TRBV11-2	TRBJ1-2	TRBD1	CASSFQRTGDGYTF	TGTGCCAGCAGCTTCCAACGGACAGGGGACGGCTACACCTTC
-	TRBV7-9	TRBJ1-2	-	CASSHNAYRVGYGYTF	TGTGCCAGCAGCCACAATGCGTACAGGGTCGGCTATGGCTACACCTTC
-	TRBV29-1	TRBJ1-1	-	CSVEHRLNTEAFF	TGCAGCGTTGAGCACAGGTTGAACACTGAAGCTTTCTTT
-	TRBV4-1	TRBJ1-2	-	CASSQDEAIQFAGGYTF	TGCGCCAGCAGCCAAGATGAAGCTATTCAATTCGCAGGTGGCTACACCTTC
-	TRBV19	TRBJ1-4	-	CASSDPTGTNEKLFF	TGTGCCAGTAGTGATCCGACAGGAACTAATGAAAAACTGTTTTTT
once	TRBV7-2	TRBJ2-5	-	CASSLEREETQYF	TGTGCCAGCAGCTTAGAGCGGGAAGAGACCCAGTACTTC
-	TRBV5-4	TRBJ1-5	TRBD1	CASSLGGQGGQPQHF	TGTGCCAGCAGCTTGGGAGGACAGGGGGGACAGCCCCAGCATTTT
-	TRBV3-1/TRBV3-2	TRBJ2-3	-	CASSQEDRGTDTQYF	TGTGCCAGCAGCCAGGAGGACAGAGGCACAGATACGCAGTATTTT
-	TRBV18	TRBJ2-7	-	CASSPKTGPGVEQYF	TGTGCCAGCTCACCTAAAACGGGCCCCGGGGTCGAGCAGTACTTC
-	TRBV18	TRBJ2-4	TRBD2	CASSPPGGLKNIQYF	TGTGCCAGCTCACCCCCGGGGGGGCTCAAAAACATTCAGTACTTC
-	TRBV30	TRBJ1-2	TRBD1	CAWTPLRTGGSGYGYTF	TGTGCCTGGACCCCCCTTCGGACAGGGGGCAGTGGCTATGGCTACACCTTC
-	TRBV6-5	TRBJ2-2	TRBD1	CASRGQGALAGELFF	TGTGCCAGCAGGGGACAGGGGGCTCTGGCCGGGGAGCTGTTTTTT
-	TRBV19	TRBJ2-3	TRBD2	CASSIVSGGDTQYF	TGTGCCAGTAGTATAGTTAGCGGGGGGGATACGCAGTATTTT
-	TRBV10-3	TRBJ2-2	TRBD1	CAISELGQVNTGELFF	TGTGCCATCAGTGAGTTAGGACAGGTGAACACCGGGGAGCTGTTTTTT
-	TRBV5-1	TRBJ2-7	-	CASKETGSGEQYF	TGCGCCAGCAAAGAAACAGGGTCGGGGGAGCAGTACTTC
few	TRBV13	TRBJ2-7	TRBD2	CASSLPSGGGSSYEQYF	TGTGCCAGCAGCTTACCTAGCGGGGGTGGTAGCTCCTACGAGCAGTACTTC
-	TRBV7-2	TRBJ1-5	TRBD1	CASSPGTGGQPQHF	TGTGCCAGCAGCCCTGGGACAGGGGGTCAGCCCCAGCATTTT
-	TRBV3-1/TRBV3-2	TRBJ2-7	-	CASSLRQSSYEQYF	TGTGCCAGCAGCCTGAGGCAGTCCTCCTACGAGCAGTACTTC
-	TRBV7-9	TRBJ1-6	-	CASSQGPGDSPLHF	TGTGCCAGCAGCCAGGGCCCGGGGGATTCACCCCTCCACTTT
-	TRBV7-2	TRBJ2-3	-	CASSARGDTQYF	TGTGCCAGCAGCGCCAGGGGAGATACGCAGTATTTT